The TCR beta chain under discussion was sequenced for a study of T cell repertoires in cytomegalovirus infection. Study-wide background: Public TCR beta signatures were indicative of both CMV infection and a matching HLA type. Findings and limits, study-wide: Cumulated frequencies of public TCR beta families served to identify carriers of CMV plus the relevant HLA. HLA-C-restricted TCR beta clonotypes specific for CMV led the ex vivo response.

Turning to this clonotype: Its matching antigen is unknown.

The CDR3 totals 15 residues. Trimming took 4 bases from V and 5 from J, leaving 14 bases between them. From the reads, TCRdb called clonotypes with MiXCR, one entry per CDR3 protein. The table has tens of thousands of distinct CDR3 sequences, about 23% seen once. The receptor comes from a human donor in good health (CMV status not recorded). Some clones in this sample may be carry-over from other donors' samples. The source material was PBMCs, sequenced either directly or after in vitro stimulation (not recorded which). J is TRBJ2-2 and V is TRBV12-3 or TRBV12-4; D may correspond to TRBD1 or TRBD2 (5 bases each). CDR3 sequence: CASSSAGTQTGELFF. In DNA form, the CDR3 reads TGTGCCAGCAGTTCGGCCGGGACCCAGACCGGGGAGCTGTTTTTT.